Each of the 8 T cell receptor beta chains below was sequenced from the same sample in a study of cytomegalovirus exposure and HLA in healthy donors. PCR employed 60 Vbeta and 13 Jbeta primers. Data came from immunoSEQ multiplex PCR; TCRdb stores just in-frame clones and leaves some out. The sample table includes 150,000 or so clones. The source material was PBMCs. The receptors come from a woman aged 45-65 years in good health and CMV-seronegative.

V gene TRBV28 combines with J gene TRBJ1-1; D might be TRBD1 (6 bases). V was pared by 9 bases and J by 8 bases, with 13 bases between. Germline CDR1 reads MDHEN; CDR2 reads SYDVKM. The CDR3 covers 11 residues. CDR3 nucleotides: TGTGCCAGTGGGAACAGGGTGGAAGCTTTCTTT. It is translated as CASGNRVEAFF.

V usage is TRBV28 and J usage is TRBJ1-1; possible D gene TRBD1, 6 bases. CDR1 is MDHEN and CDR2 is SYDVKM in the germline V gene. The CDR3 extends over 14 amino acids. Trimming shortened V by 9 bases and J by 1 base, and 15 bases separated the two germline ends. The CDR3 loop is CARRKGHKNTEAFF. The CDR3 DNA follows: TGTGCCAGGAGAAAGGGACATAAGAACACTGAAGCTTTCTTT. Full variable domain (remainder filled in from reference TRBV28 and TRBJ1-1): DVKVTQSSRYLVKRTGEKVFLECVQDMDHENMFWYRQDPGLGLRLIYFSYDVKMKEKGDIPEGYSVSREKKERFSLILESASTNQTSMYLCARRKGHKNTEAFFGQGTRLTVV.

The V gene is TRBV6-1, the J gene TRBJ2-5; 8 bases fit TRBD2. This CDR3 has 16 residues. Germline V CDR1 and CDR2: MNHNS, SASEGT. With V trimmed by 4 bases and J by 5 bases, 12 bases remained unmatched. The CDR3 here is CASSAGGAGDGETQYF. CDR3 DNA: TGTGCCAGCAGTGCGGGAGGAGCGGGAGACGGTGAGACCCAGTACTTC.

The J gene is TRBJ2-7, the V gene TRBV28; TRBD2 agrees at 11 bases. Trimming removed 2 bases from V and 0 bases from J; junction bases left unmatched: 3. Germline CDR1 and CDR2: MDHEN and SYDVKM. This CDR3 has 16 amino acids. The CDR3: CASSLPGLAVSYEQYF. CDR3 nucleotide sequence: TGTGCCAGCAGTTTACCGGGACTAGCGGTCTCCTACGAGCAGTACTTC.

The CDR3 DNA follows: TGTGCCAGCTCACCACCGGGACTAGGGGTCACCGGGGAGCTGTTTTTT. Amino acids: CASSPPGLGVTGELFF. The chain uses TRBV18 and TRBJ2-2; the match to TRBD2 covers 8 bases. J was trimmed by 4 bases and V by 0 bases; bases with no gene match: 4. The germline V gene encodes CDR1 KGHSH and CDR2 LQKENI. The CDR3 length is 16 residues.

The chain recombines TRBV27 with TRBJ1-1, with 7 bases fitting TRBD1. CDR3 length: 15 residues. With 8 bases clipped from V and 0 bases from J, the junction kept 9 bases outside the gene matches. CDR1 is MNHEY and CDR2 is SMNVEV in the germline V gene (reference sequence). The CDR3 DNA reads TGTGCCAGCTCACAGGGGCCCTCTATGAACACTGAAGCTTTCTTT. Translating gives CASSQGPSMNTEAFF.

The chain uses TRBV7-9 and TRBJ1-4; the D is unclear. The CDR3 is made up of 14 amino acids. Trimming pared 3 bases from V and 8 bases from J, leaving 13 bases between. Germline values: CDR1 SEHNR, CDR2 FQNEAQ (reference sequence). CDR3 sequence reads: CASSFEITEEKLFF. CDR3 sequence (DNA): TGTGCCAGCAGCTTCGAGATTACAGAGGAAAAACTGTTTTTT.

The rearrangement uses TRBV6-1 and TRBJ1-4; 11 nucleotides align to TRBD1. The CDR3 has 16 residues. Germline V gene data show CDR1 as MNHNS and CDR2 as SASEGT. J lost 7 bases, V lost 4 bases, and 8 bases had no gene match. The chain's CDR3 is CASSAGQGARSEKLFF. The CDR3 region has the DNA TGTGCCAGCAGTGCCGGACAGGGGGCCAGGAGTGAAAAACTGTTTTTT.